This TCR beta chain was retrieved from a study of T-cell reconstitution after alpha-beta-depleted transplantation in children. Study results and limitations: Newly produced T cells mostly accounted for T-cell counts and diversity one year post-transplant. Two months or so post-transplant, alpha-beta T cells reportedly derived from several hundred expanded graft clones.

The TCRbeta library was prepared with unique molecular identifiers. Via MiXCR, TCRdb re-called the PCR reads, giving one row per CDR3 protein. This table has some 300,000 distinct CDR3 sequences, approximately 7.3% appearing once. This clonotype was seen repeatedly, ten times or more. Its target is unknown. The CDR3 is 13 amino acids. The ends were cut back, 8 bases at V and 1 base at J, with 11 bases in the middle. CDR1 is KGHSH and CDR2 is LQKENI in the germline V gene. The sequence was obtained from a female patient aged 2-15 years who had a stem cell transplant for Fanconi anemia, so the T cells may come from the graft donor. This chain uses TRBV18 with TRBJ1-1; the D gene is possibly TRBD1 (5 bases). The starting material was peripheral blood, obtained 360 days after TCRalphabeta/CD19-depleted stem cell transplant. CDR3 loop: CASSPTENTEAFF. The CDR3 DNA sequence: TGTGCCAGCAGCCCGACAGAGAACACTGAAGCTTTCTTT.